These 10 T cell receptor beta chains share one sample of origin, sequenced in a study of T cell changes during pregnancy in multiple sclerosis. Sequencing was performed with immunoSEQ multiplex PCR; in TCRdb, only in-frame clones are kept and a portion is missing. The sample shows 70,000 to 80,000 clones, about 93% of them seen only once. This specimen was peripheral blood, taken in the first trimester of pregnancy. The receptors shown here come from a female donor with multiple sclerosis, enrolled in a pregnancy study.

The V gene is TRBV6-5, the J gene TRBJ2-7, with 7 bases identical to TRBD1. Looked up from germline, CDR1 is MNHEY and CDR2 is SVGAGI. The CDR3 sequence is 13 residues long. J gave up 1 base and V 6 bases, and 3 bases lay outside the gene matches. The DNA of the CDR3 is TGTGCCAGCAGGGAGACAGGGTCCTACGAGCAGTACTTC. It specifies CASRETGSYEQYF.

This chain uses TRBV6-5 with TRBJ1-2, with 7 bases that match TRBD1. The length of the CDR3 is 14 residues. J was trimmed by 3 bases and V by 6 bases; bases with no gene match: 7. The germline CDR1 and CDR2 sequences are MNHEY and SVGAGI. In DNA, the CDR3 is TGTGCCAGCAGGAAAAACAGGGGCGACTATGGCTACACCTTC. Translating gives CASRKNRGDYGYTF.

The CDR3 protein is CASSIFPISEQYF. CDR3 bases: TGTGCCAGTAGTATCTTCCCCATCAGCGAGCAGTACTTC. This chain joins TRBV19 and TRBJ2-7, with D unclear. V lost 3 bases and J lost 6, with 12 bases in between. Germline V lookup: CDR1 LNHDA, CDR2 SQIVND (reference sequence). The length of the CDR3 is 13 residues.

This sequence joins TRBV29-1 and TRBJ1-1; tentatively, D is TRBD1 (6 bases). Germline V gives CDR1 SQVTM, CDR2 ANQGSEA. There are 12 residues in the CDR3. CDR3 sequence: CGSWGPGTEAFF. In nucleotides, the CDR3 is TGCGGCAGCTGGGGGCCGGGCACTGAAGCTTTCTTT.

Turning to this clone: Other DNA variants within this sample encode the same CDR3. Written as DNA, the CDR3 is TGCGCCAGCAGCTTGGCCGGGTCCTTGGAGCAGTACTTC. Its protein product is CASSLAGSLEQYF. This chain connects TRBV5-1 to TRBJ2-7; no clear D. This CDR3 is built from 13 residues. The germline V and J ends were trimmed by 0 bases and 7 bases, with 11 bases remaining between them. Germline V lookup: CDR1 SGHRS, CDR2 YFSETQ. The whole variable domain, remainder taken from reference TRBV5-1 and TRBJ2-7, is KAGVTQTPRYLIKTRGQQVTLSCSPISGHRSVSWYQQTPGQGLQFLFEYFSETQRNKGNFPGRFSGRQFSNSRSEMNVSTLELGDSALYLCASSLAGSLEQYFGPGTRLTVT.

This chain links TRBV2 with TRBJ1-4, with a tentative D call TRBD1 (5 bases). From germline, CDR1 is SNHLY and CDR2 FYNNEI. The CDR3 consists of 16 residues. Trimming stripped 5 bases from V and 0 bases from J, with 13 bases between. CDR3 coding DNA: TGTGCCAGCAGTTCCCGCAGGGAAGCAACTAATGAAAAACTGTTTTTT. It specifies CASSSRREATNEKLFF.

The rearrangement links TRBV25-1 to TRBJ2-7; the D gene is possibly TRBD2 (5 bases). Germline V gene lookup returns CDR1 MGHDK and CDR2 SYGVNS. CDR3 length: 13 residues. Trimming removed 4 bases from V and 8 bases from J, with 15 bases in between. The CDR3 is CASSASDSVQQYF. The CDR3 nucleotides are TGTGCCAGCAGTGCCTCAGATAGCGTTCAGCAGTACTTC.

This clone was found once. The gene calls are TRBV19 and TRBJ2-1; 10 nucleotides match TRBD2. Germline V lookup: CDR1 LNHDA, CDR2 SQIVND (reference sequence). This CDR3 is built from 15 residues. Trimming removed 2 bases from V and 2 bases from J; junction bases left unmatched: 0. Written as DNA, the CDR3 is TGTGCCAGTAGTATAACTAGCGGGGCCTACAATGAGCAGTTCTTC. It codes for CASSITSGAYNEQFF.

The chain joins TRBV4-1 to TRBJ1-2; 7 nucleotides agree with TRBD1. The ends lost 1 base at V and 8 bases at J; junction bases unmatched: 7. This CDR3 has 14 residues. CDR1 MGHRA and CDR2 YSYEKL come from the germline V gene. CDR3 sequence: CASSQVRQGRGYTF. The DNA of the CDR3 is TGCGCCAGCAGCCAAGTCCGACAGGGTCGGGGCTACACCTTC.

This chain connects TRBV4-1 to TRBJ1-1; D is perhaps TRBD1 (5 bases). The V gene lost 3 bases and the J gene lost 4 bases, with 12 bases spanning the gap. The V gene's germline CDR1 is MGHRA and CDR2 YSYEKL. CDR3 length: 14 amino acids. The CDR3 DNA reads TGCGCCAGCAGCCATGGGGGGGTCCTCACTGAAGCTTTCTTT. It specifies CASSHGGVLTEAFF.